The source of this T cell receptor beta chain is a study of T-cell memory formation after mild COVID-19. Findings and caveats of the study: Contracting CD4+ clones sat mainly in CM and EM; CD8+ in EMRA.

Germline V gives CDR1 MGHDK, CDR2 SYGVNS. The CDR3 length is 16 residues. V was clipped by 3 bases and J by 0 bases; unmatched bases: 5. Notes on this clonotype: The antigen is unknown.

TCRdb reprocessed the 5' RACE reads with MiXCR, giving one entry per CDR3 protein. This sample carries approximately 430,000 distinct CDR3 sequences, 23% of them seen once, and the ten largest clones take 13%. The sequencing input was PBMCs or a T cell subset sorted from them (not recorded which). The chain links TRBV25-1 to TRBJ2-7, with 10 bases lining up with TRBD1. The receptor's source is an adult woman who had mild COVID-19 (a few samples of this study predate the infection). Cell type and time point are not known. CDR3 sequence reads: CASSDLRTGGSYEQYF. The CDR3 DNA is TGTGCCAGCAGTGACCTCCGGACAGGGGGCTCCTACGAGCAGTACTTC.